The 16 T cell receptor beta chains below were found in one sample sequenced in a study of early T cells in non-severe SARS-CoV-2 infection. TCRdb re-analysed the 5' RACE reads in MiXCR, keeping a single row per CDR3 protein. This sample has about 67,000 distinct CDR3 sequences; around a tenth occur once, and the top ten carry 3% to 4.5%. The sequenced sample was whole blood. Every receptor here comes from an adult who was a healthcare worker with PCR-confirmed SARS-CoV-2 infection or an uninfected control (not recorded which).

This clonotype has just a few counts. This chain connects TRBV7-9 to TRBJ1-2, with D tentatively TRBD1 (6 bases). The V and J ends lost 7 bases and 4 bases respectively, with 16 bases between them. The germline V gene has CDR1 SEHNR and CDR2 FQNEAQ (reference sequence). This CDR3 comprises 14 residues. The CDR3, as DNA: TGTGCCAGCACCTATGAGGGGGAATTCTATGGCTACACCTTC. Translated: CASTYEGEFYGYTF.

This clonotype appeared many times. The chain employs TRBV11-2 and TRBJ2-1, with D possibly matching TRBD2 (6 bases). From germline, CDR1 is SGHAT and CDR2 FQNNGV. Trimming removed 6 bases from V and 9 bases from J, with 24 bases in between. CDR3 length: 16 amino acids. CDR3 nucleotides: TGTGCCAGCAGACGTACCGGGACTCGCGAAAGGGGTGAGCAGTTCTTC. Amino acid sequence: CASRRTGTRERGEQFF.

The V and J genes are TRBV29-1 and TRBJ2-5, with D unresolved. The CDR3 covers 11 residues. Germline CDR1 is SQVTM and CDR2 is ANQGSEA. V lost 6 bases and J 5 bases, leaving 10 bases between the germline ends. The CDR3 spells CSVRLGETQYF. The DNA for the CDR3 is TGCAGCGTGCGCTTAGGGGAGACCCAGTACTTC.

This clonotype was detected ten times or more. The V call is TRBV10-2, the J call TRBJ1-5, with D possibly being TRBD1 (6 bases). The CDR3 has 13 amino acids. V was cut by 9 bases and J by 5 bases, with 14 bases left in between. Germline V gives CDR1 WSHSY, CDR2 SAAADI. The CDR3 loop is CASARGADQPQHF. DNA for the CDR3: TGCGCCAGTGCGCGGGGGGCCGATCAGCCCCAGCATTTT.

This chain connects TRBV5-1 to TRBJ2-1; D is perhaps TRBD1 (5 bases). The length of the CDR3 is 13 residues. Trimming cost V 1 base and J 6 bases, with 8 bases left between them. Germline CDR1 reads SGHRS; CDR2 reads YFSETQ. This CDR3 is CASSLTRANEQFF. For the CDR3, the DNA is TGCGCCAGCAGCTTGACCAGGGCCAATGAGCAGTTCTTC.

This clonotype was detected ten times or more. This rearrangement joins TRBV5-1 to TRBJ2-5; 9 bases agree with TRBD1. The germline V gene encodes CDR1 SGHRS and CDR2 YFSETQ. The CDR3 sequence is 15 residues long. With V trimmed by 0 bases and J by 2 bases, 2 bases remained unmatched. The CDR3 DNA reads TGCGCCAGCAGCTTGGCCGGGACAGGGCAAGAGACCCAGTACTTC. Its protein is CASSLAGTGQETQYF.

This chain joins TRBV29-1 and TRBJ2-3; unclear D gene. V was trimmed by 7 bases and J by 5 bases, leaving 10 bases between them. The CDR3 has 11 amino acids. Germline assignment: CDR1 SQVTM and CDR2 ANQGSEA. For the CDR3, the DNA is TGCAGCGCCGCCCACAGAGATACGCAGTATTTT. Encoded protein: CSAAHRDTQYF.

This clonotype was seen a few times. The chain has TRBV6-5 and TRBJ1-1; TRBD1 matches at 7 bases. CDR3 size: 15 residues. Germline V lookup: CDR1 MNHEY, CDR2 SVGAGI. Trimming took 5 bases from V and 4 from J; bases not matched to a gene: 10. In DNA form, the CDR3 reads TGTGCCAGCAGTCCATCGACAGGGACGGGCACTGAAGCTTTCTTT. Translating gives CASSPSTGTGTEAFF.

In this sample, this clonotype turned up many times. The rearrangement uses TRBV12-3 or TRBV12-4 and TRBJ2-3; 9 bases align to TRBD2. The CDR3 contains 15 residues. V lost 3 bases to trimming and J lost 2 bases; unmatched junction nucleotides: 3. The CDR3 coding sequence is TGTGCCAGCAGTTTCAGCGGGAGGAACACAGATACGCAGTATTTT. Translation gives CASSFSGRNTDTQYF.

The chain is built from TRBV19 and TRBJ2-1, with 8 nucleotides matching TRBD2. The CDR3 sequence is 14 residues long. With 6 bases clipped from V and 6 bases from J, the junction kept 7 bases outside the gene matches. Germline values: CDR1 LNHDA, CDR2 SQIVND (reference sequence). The CDR3 loop is CASRRSGSGNEQFF. The CDR3 nucleotides are TGTGCCAGTAGACGGAGCGGGAGCGGCAATGAGCAGTTCTTC.

The V call is TRBV27, the J call TRBJ2-1; D gene uncertain. CDR3 length: 15 amino acids. V was trimmed by 3 bases and J by 3 bases, leaving 12 bases between them. CDR1 is MNHEY, CDR2 SMNVEV, per germline (reference sequence). The CDR3 sequence is CASSFKTPLYNEQFF. The CDR3 region has the DNA TGTGCCAGCAGTTTCAAGACTCCCCTCTACAATGAGCAGTTCTTC.

This clonotype was picked up many times. The chain employs TRBV6-6 and TRBJ2-1; D gene uncertain. Looked up from germline, CDR1 is MNHNY and CDR2 is SVGAGI (reference sequence). V was clipped by 5 bases and J by 1 base, with 15 bases between them. CDR3 size: 16 residues. Written as DNA, the CDR3 is TGTGCCAGCAGTCAGTGGTCCGGGCTGTCCTACAATGAGCAGTTCTTC. Translation: CASSQWSGLSYNEQFF.

This clonotype was picked up many times. The chain is built from TRBV4-1 and TRBJ1-6; D gene uncertain. Germline assignment: CDR1 MGHRA and CDR2 YSYEKL. The CDR3 spans 14 residues. The V end was cut by 1 base, the J end by 4 bases, with 5 bases between. The CDR3 sequence: CASSQVRYNSPLHF. The CDR3, as DNA: TGCGCCAGCAGCCAAGTACGGTATAATTCACCCCTCCACTTT.

This clonotype came up many times. One end of the junction is discordant with germline, which a read error may explain. The V call is TRBV6-6, the J call TRBJ2-2, with a possible D match to TRBD2 (6 bases). Germline CDR1 is MNHNY and CDR2 is SVGAGI (reference sequence). CDR3 length: 15 residues. The CDR3 DNA is TGTGCCAGCAGTGACTCAGGGACTGGGACCGGGGAGCTGTTTTTT. Translation: CASSDSGTGTGELFF.

This clonotype was counted at least ten times. V is TRBV6-1 and J is TRBJ1-5; no reliable D call. V gave up 2 bases and J gave up 3 bases, with 8 bases separating them. The germline gives CDR1 MNHNS, CDR2 SASEGT. This CDR3 has 14 amino acids. CDR3 bases: TGTGCCAGCAGTGAAACGGGGAACAATCAGCCCCAGCATTTT. Translation gives CASSETGNNQPQHF.

This clonotype has ten or more counts. The CDR3 region is CASSHFYNEQFF. The CDR3 region has the DNA TGCGCCAGCAGCCATTTCTACAATGAGCAGTTCTTC. This sequence joins TRBV4-1 and TRBJ2-1; unclear D gene. The CDR3 is 12 amino acids. Trimming stripped 3 bases from V and 3 bases from J, with 3 bases between. Germline V gene sequence: CDR1 MGHRA, CDR2 YSYEKL.